This T cell receptor (beta chain) was captured by sequencing in a study of T cells in Graves' hyperthyroidism and ophthalmopathy. Study outcomes and limitations: Blood also held most thyroid clonotypes expanded beyond 0.001. By a 13 V-J model, ophthalmopathy was set apart from stable hyperthyroidism.

Trimming removed 8 bases from V and 2 bases from J; junction bases left unmatched: 16. The CDR3 sequence is 17 residues long. In germline, CDR1 is ENHRY, CDR2 SYGVKD. The TCR beta CDR3 regions underwent amplification using RNA transcripts as the source. Using the HTBI primer set, a first-round RT-PCR was run on the TCR CDR3. TCRdb itself ran the multiplex PCR reads through MiXCR, one entry per CDR3 protein. The data contain some 490,000 distinct CDR3 sequences, 15% to 20% of them singletons. On this clonotype itself: Its matching antigen is unknown.

Sequencing was performed on blood. The chain employs TRBV10-3 and TRBJ2-3; TRBD2 matches at 7 bases. This clonotype was sampled from a woman aged 30 to 39 with Graves' ophthalmopathy. This chain's CDR3 is CAIATASASGDTDTQYF. The CDR3 coding sequence is TGTGCCATCGCGACCGCTAGCGCAAGCGGGGACACAGATACGCAGTATTTT.